This T cell receptor (beta chain) was identified during a study of T cell responses to AZD1222 COVID-19 vaccine. Clones were read by immunoSEQ multiplex PCR, and TCRdb kept only the in-frame ones, dropping some. Of 120,000 or so clones detected, around 87% appear once; the ten largest clones hold 10%. The CDR3 totals 15 residues. Germline CDR1 LNHDA, CDR2 SQIVND (reference sequence). The junction had 8 bases not matched to a gene; V was cut back by 6 bases and J by 5 bases. V is TRBV19 and J is TRBJ2-2; TRBD1 aligns across 8 bases. This sequence originates from an adult in good health. The input for sequencing was peripheral blood, taken on day 0 of AZD1222 vaccination. CDR3 sequence (DNA): TGTGCCAGTAGGGAGCAGGGGGCCTTTACCGGGGAGCTGTTTTTT. This gives the protein CASREQGAFTGELFF.